This T cell receptor beta chain stems from a study of T cells after yellow fever vaccination. By 5'RACE template switching, TCR cDNA was produced, with a universal primer site and UMIs added in the process. TCRdb called the 5' RACE reads again in MiXCR, with one record for every CDR3 protein. The profile shows 300,000 to 400,000 distinct CDR3 sequences, approximately 5.7% of them singletons. This CDR3 region has 17 residues. The germline V gene has CDR1 DFQATT and CDR2 SNEGSKA (reference sequence). With 5 bases clipped from V and 0 bases from J, the junction kept 13 bases outside the gene matches. This chain connects TRBV20-1 to TRBJ1-5; TRBD1 matches at 7 bases. This specimen was PBMCs, taken 5 days after the yellow fever booster vaccination. The sequence came from a man aged 30 to 45 who received the YFV17D yellow fever vaccine. The CDR3 loop reads CSASEGRGKHSNQPQHF. The CDR3 DNA reads as TGCAGTGCTTCCGAAGGCAGGGGGAAACATAGCAATCAGCCCCAGCATTTT.